Listed here are 7 T cell receptor beta chains from one sample, sequenced in a study of tumor-infiltrating lymphocytes in oesophageal squamous cell carcinoma. TCRdb reanalysed the PCR reads using MiXCR and keeps one entry per CDR3 protein. The top ten hold around two fifths of the sample, which has around 19,000 distinct CDR3 sequences, roughly 50% seen once. Sequencing was performed on normal esophageal tissue next to the tumor. These receptors all stem from a female donor with esophageal squamous cell carcinoma.

This clonotype was counted between two and nine times. The V gene is TRBV7-6, the J gene TRBJ1-2; possible D gene TRBD1, 5 bases. Germline V gene data show CDR1 as SGHVS and CDR2 as FNYEAQ. The CDR3 consists of 17 residues. Trimming took off 5 bases at V and 1 base at J, with 20 bases between the two ends. The DNA of the CDR3 is TGTGCCAGCAGCACGCTAGCCCAGGGCCTCGATAACTATGGCTACACCTTC. Protein product: CASSTLAQGLDNYGYTF.

The rearrangement uses TRBV28 and TRBJ2-6, with D tentatively TRBD1 (5 bases). The closer fit of TRBJ1-2 to the DNA end suggests the J call may be wrong. Germline CDR1 MDHEN, CDR2 SYDVKM. The CDR3 loop spans 18 amino acids. The CDR3 DNA reads as TGTGCCAGCAGTTCGCCAACCCGATTCAACCGACCGACAGAGGGCTACACCTTC. Translating gives CASSSPTRFNRPTEGYTF.

This clonotype was recorded at least ten times. V usage is TRBV28 and J usage is TRBJ2-7; tentatively, D is TRBD1 (5 bases). From germline, CDR1 is MDHEN and CDR2 SYDVKM. The V and J ends lost 8 bases and 2 bases respectively, with 13 bases between them. The CDR3 spans 13 residues. The CDR3: CASGNRLPYEQYF. The CDR3 nucleotides are TGTGCCAGCGGAAACAGGTTACCCTACGAGCAGTACTTC.

This clonotype showed up many times. The V gene is TRBV4-2, the J gene TRBJ2-1, with D hard to call. Germline CDR1 is LGHNA and CDR2 is YNFKEQ. The CDR3 covers 15 residues. Trimming shortened V by 0 bases and J by 6 bases, and 12 bases separated the two germline ends. CDR3 DNA: TGTGCCAGCAGCCAAGATGGCGGAGCCGGCAATGAGCAGTTCTTC. Encoded protein: CASSQDGGAGNEQFF.

This sequence joins TRBV7-2 and TRBJ2-3; no firm D call. The CDR3 is made up of 14 amino acids. The germline gives CDR1 SGHTA, CDR2 FQGNSA. Trimming removed 4 bases from V and 5 bases from J, with 13 bases in between. The CDR3 loop is CASSYTATQDTQYF. CDR3 DNA: TGTGCCAGCAGCTACACAGCGACGCAAGATACGCAGTATTTT. The entire variable domain, with the rest obtained from reference TRBV7-2 and TRBJ2-3, is as follows: GAGVSQSPSNKVTEKGKDVELRCDPISGHTALYWYRQSLGQGLEFLIYFQGNSAPDKSGLPSDRFSAERTGGSVSTLTIQRTQQEDSAVYLCASSYTATQDTQYFGPGTRLTVL.

Remarks on this clonotype: The junction and the germline gene differ at one end; a read error may be behind it. This chain connects TRBV7-9 to TRBJ2-1; maybe TRBD1 (6 bases). The CDR3 covers 14 residues. In germline, CDR1 is SEHNR, CDR2 FQNEAQ (reference sequence). The CDR3 coding sequence is TGTGCCAGCAGCTTAGGACAGGTCGGGTCACCCCTCCACTTC. Translated: CASSLGQVGSPLHF.

This clonotype was counted a few times. The chain couples TRBV12-3 or TRBV12-4 to TRBJ2-1; D perhaps matches TRBD1 (6 bases). With the DNA end fitting TRBJ2-7 better, the J assignment may be wrong. The CDR3 totals 12 residues. The CDR3: CASCSTGYEQYF. CDR3 DNA sequence: TGTGCCAGCTGCAGCACAGGGTACGAGCAGTACTTC.